A selection of T cell receptor beta chains follows, all from one sample in a study of CD8 T cells in ankylosing spondylitis. TCRdb processed the 5' RACE reads anew with MiXCR; each CDR3 protein has one entry. The sample lists around 540,000 distinct CDR3 sequences, about 13% occurring once. The sequencing sample was made of blood, either unsorted or a sorted T cell fraction (not recorded which). The receptor source for this set is a male donor with ankylosing spondylitis. CDR3s include the opening cysteine and the closing phenylalanine or tryptophan. The D gene is left open where the match is weak. Expanded clones are given a class, and other clones once, few, many or no size at all.

CDR3nt | CDR3aa | j_gene | v_gene | d_gene | abundance
TGTGCCAGCAAAGGACTAGCGGGGAGGGGACATGAGCAGTTCTTC | CASKGLAGRGHEQFF | TRBJ2-1 | TRBV27 | TRBD2 | .
TGTGCCAGCAGCTTAGCCCGGAGGGATGAGCAGTTCTTC | CASSLARRDEQFF | TRBJ2-1 | TRBV7-9 | . | many
TGTGCCAGCAGCTTGGGCGGGGACCTTGAGCAGTTCTTC | CASSLGGDLEQFF | TRBJ2-1 | TRBV11-2 | . | .
TGTGCCAGCACCGGCCCACTAGCGGGAGATTCCTACAATGAGCAGTTCTTC | CASTGPLAGDSYNEQFF | TRBJ2-1 | TRBV12-3/TRBV12-4 | TRBD2 | few
TGCAGTGCTGAAAGAGACTATGGCTACACCTTC | CSAERDYGYTF | TRBJ1-2 | TRBV20-1 | . | .
TGTGCCAGCAGCCGATCAAGGAGGGATCAGCCCCAGCATTTT | CASSRSRRDQPQHF | TRBJ1-5 | TRBV7-8 | . | .
TGCGCCAGCAGCCAAACCGGGACAGGGGCAGATACGCAGTATTTT | CASSQTGTGADTQYF | TRBJ2-3 | TRBV4-1 | TRBD1 | .
TGTGCCAGCAGCTACAGACGGGGTGGGGAGCCCCAGCATTTT | CASSYRRGGEPQHF | TRBJ1-5 | TRBV7-2 | . | few
TGTGCCAGCAGCCCAGGGGGGACCTCTGAGCAGTTCTTC | CASSPGGTSEQFF | TRBJ2-1 | TRBV7-6 | . | many
TGTGCCAGCAGCTTCAACAGGGGGAACTTCGCAGATACGCAGTATTTT | CASSFNRGNFADTQYF | TRBJ2-3 | TRBV7-9 | TRBD1 | .
TGTGCCAGCAGCCAGCGCTACCAAGAGACCCAGTACTTC | CASSQRYQETQYF | TRBJ2-5 | TRBV14 | . | few
TGCAGCGCCGGGACTAGCGGGAGTGAGACCCAGTACTTC | CSAGTSGSETQYF | TRBJ2-5 | TRBV20-1 | TRBD2 | many
TGCAGTGCTCCCATTAGCGGCCTAAGCTCCTACAATGAGCAGTTCTTC | CSAPISGLSSYNEQFF | TRBJ2-1 | TRBV20-1 | . | few
TGTGCCAGCAGCAGGGGACTAGCGGGAGTGGCCGGGGAGCTGTTTTTT | CASSRGLAGVAGELFF | TRBJ2-2 | TRBV5-6 | TRBD2 | .
TGTGCCAGCAGCTTAGAGGGCGGGCAACCCAATGAGCAGTTCTTC | CASSLEGGQPNEQFF | TRBJ2-1 | TRBV13 | . | many
TGTGCCAGCAGCCCCCTGGGACCGGCGACTTATGGCTACACCTTC | CASSPLGPATYGYTF | TRBJ1-2 | TRBV11-3 | . | .
TGTGCCATCCATAGCGGGAGCTATGAGCAGTTCTTC | CAIHSGSYEQFF | TRBJ2-1 | TRBV10-3 | TRBD2 | few
TGTGCCAGCAGTTTAAGATCAGGGGCTCGGTACACCGGGGAGCTGTTTTTT | CASSLRSGARYTGELFF | TRBJ2-2 | TRBV27 | . | few
TGTGCCAGCAGCTTATCTTACCACCTAGCGGGAGAATTGGGCAATGAGCAGTTCTTC | CASSLSYHLAGELGNEQFF | TRBJ2-1 | TRBV11-2 | TRBD2 | many
TGTGCCAGCAGTTACCTCGGGGGGCTGGGGCAGCCCCAGCATTTT | CASSYLGGLGQPQHF | TRBJ1-5 | TRBV12-3/TRBV12-4 | . | few
TGTGCCAGCAGTCTGCGGGAGGGCCTAGGGGATGAGCAGTTCTTC | CASSLREGLGDEQFF | TRBJ2-1 | TRBV12-3/TRBV12-4 | TRBD2 | many
TGTGCCAGCAGCTTATGGGAAGCAGTTAATTCACCCCTCCACTTT | CASSLWEAVNSPLHF | TRBJ1-6 | TRBV7-6 | . | .
TGTGCCTGGAGCCGGACAGTGAGCTCCTATAATTCACCCCTCCACTTT | CAWSRTVSSYNSPLHF | TRBJ1-6 | TRBV30 | . | .
TGCAGTGCTAGCCCTAGCGGGATCAACAATGAGCAGTTCTTC | CSASPSGINNEQFF | TRBJ2-1 | TRBV20-1 | TRBD2 | .
TGTGCCAGCAGTATCGACAGGGGGCATTCACCCCTCCACTTT | CASSIDRGHSPLHF | TRBJ1-6 | TRBV27 | TRBD1 | few
TGTGCCAGCAGCTTAAGCAGGGGGCGAAACACCGGGGAGCTGTTTTTT | CASSLSRGRNTGELFF | TRBJ2-2 | TRBV11-3 | TRBD1 | .
TGTGCCAGCAGCCAATCTGCAGGGGGTGGCAATCAGCCCCAGCATTTT | CASSQSAGGGNQPQHF | TRBJ1-5 | TRBV16 | TRBD1 | .
TGCAGTGCTCTCAAAGGGATCCTTCCATCTGAGCAGTTCTTC | CSALKGILPSEQFF | TRBJ2-1 | TRBV20-1 | . | .
TGCAGTGCTAGAGCTTCCGGACGGAACTATGGCTACACCTTC | CSARASGRNYGYTF | TRBJ1-2 | TRBV20-1 | . | .
TGTGCCAGCAGCCAAGATCGATCTTACGAGCAGTACTTC | CASSQDRSYEQYF | TRBJ2-7 | TRBV14 | . | many
TGTGCCAGCAGCGCCCACAGGGGGAAACAGAACACTGAAGCTTTCTTT | CASSAHRGKQNTEAFF | TRBJ1-1 | TRBV7-2 | TRBD1 | few
TGCAGCGTTAGGACGGCGAACTATGGCTACACCTTC | CSVRTANYGYTF | TRBJ1-2 | TRBV29-1 | . | .
TGTGCCAGCAGGATCTCCCCGGGACTAGCTCCCTCTGGGGCCAACGTCCTGACTTTC | CASRISPGLAPSGANVLTF | TRBJ2-6 | TRBV6-4 | TRBD2 | .
TGTGCCAGCAGCTTAGCGACAGGGTCTGGGGCCAACGTCCTGACTTTC | CASSLATGSGANVLTF | TRBJ2-6 | TRBV7-2 | TRBD1 | many
TGTGCCAGCAGTTTTGGGTTCCACGAGCAGTTCTTC | CASSFGFHEQFF | TRBJ2-1 | TRBV12-3/TRBV12-4 | . | many